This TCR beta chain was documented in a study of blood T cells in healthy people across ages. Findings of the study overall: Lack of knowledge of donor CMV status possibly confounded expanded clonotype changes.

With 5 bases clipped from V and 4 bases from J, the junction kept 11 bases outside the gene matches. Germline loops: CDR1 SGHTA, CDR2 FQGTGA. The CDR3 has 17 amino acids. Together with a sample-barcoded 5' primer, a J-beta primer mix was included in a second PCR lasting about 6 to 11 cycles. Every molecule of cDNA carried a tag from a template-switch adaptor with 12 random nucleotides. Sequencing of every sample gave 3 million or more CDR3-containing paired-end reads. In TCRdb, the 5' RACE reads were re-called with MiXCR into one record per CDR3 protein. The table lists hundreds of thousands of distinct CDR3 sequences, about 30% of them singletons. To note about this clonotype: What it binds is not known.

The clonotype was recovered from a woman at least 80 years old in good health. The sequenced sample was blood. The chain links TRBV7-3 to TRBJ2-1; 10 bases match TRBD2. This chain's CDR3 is CASSARPLAGTYNEQFF. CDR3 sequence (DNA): TGTGCCAGCAGCGCCAGACCACTAGCGGGGACGTACAATGAGCAGTTCTTC.